These 10 T cell receptor beta chains came from one sample sequenced in a study of cytomegalovirus exposure and HLA in healthy donors. Researchers ran the PCR with 60 Vbeta and 13 Jbeta primers. TCRdb's copy holds only in-frame clones and misses some; the assay was immunoSEQ multiplex PCR. The sample records 150,000 to 200,000 clones, roughly 70% being singletons. Sequenced material: PBMCs. The receptor source for this set is a male donor in good health and CMV-seronegative.

The DNA of the CDR3 is TGTGCCAGCAGCACCCCACCTAAAGAAGCTTTCTTT. This translates into CASSTPPKEAFF. This sequence joins TRBV7-2 and TRBJ1-1; no definite D call. Germline CDR1 is SGHTA and CDR2 is FQGNSA. The CDR3 is made up of 12 amino acids. Trimming took off 5 bases at V and 8 bases at J, with 12 bases between the two ends.

The gene calls are TRBV28 and TRBJ1-5, with 8 positions matching TRBD1. The CDR3 has 14 residues. V shed 5 bases and J 4 bases; nucleotides not matched to a gene: 4. Germline assignment: CDR1 MDHEN and CDR2 SYDVKM. CDR3 nucleotide sequence: TGTGCCAGCAGTCCAGGGGGCGGTAATCAGCCCCAGCATTTT. It encodes CASSPGGGNQPQHF.

The chain is built from TRBV9 and TRBJ2-1, with 10 positions matching TRBD2. J was trimmed by 2 bases and V by 4 bases; bases with no gene match: 9. The length of the CDR3 is 17 residues. Germline V gene lookup returns CDR1 SGDLS and CDR2 YYNGEE. For the CDR3, the DNA is TGTGCCAGCAGCCCGGTTCTAGCGGGGGCCGCCTACAATGAGCAGTTCTTC. It codes for CASSPVLAGAAYNEQFF.

The rearrangement uses TRBV11-1 and TRBJ2-2; 8 bases fit TRBD1. Unmatched junction bases numbered 6, after V lost 5 bases and J lost 1 base. The length of the CDR3 is 16 residues. Germline CDR1 and CDR2: SGHAT and FQDESV (reference sequence). The CDR3 here is CASSHLTGENTGELFF. The CDR3 bases are TGTGCCAGCAGCCACTTGACAGGGGAGAACACCGGGGAGCTGTTTTTT.

This clone turned up a few times. The V call is TRBV6-5, the J call TRBJ2-2, with D possibly matching TRBD2 (6 bases). Trimming stripped 4 bases from V and 6 bases from J, with 18 bases between. In germline, CDR1 is MNHEY, CDR2 SVGAGI. The CDR3 spans 16 residues. The CDR3 is CASSSAKTSRPGELFF. As DNA, the CDR3 is TGTGCCAGCAGTTCCGCCAAGACTAGTAGGCCCGGGGAGCTGTTTTTT.

The chain combines TRBV9 with TRBJ2-1; D perhaps matches TRBD2 (6 bases). The V and J ends lost 5 bases and 3 bases respectively, with 15 bases between them. Germline values: CDR1 SGDLS, CDR2 YYNGEE. This CDR3 is built from 15 residues. Here the CDR3 reads CASSSFVGGYNEQFF. CDR3 coding DNA: TGTGCCAGCAGTAGCTTTGTCGGGGGCTACAATGAGCAGTTCTTC.

This sequence joins TRBV29-1 and TRBJ2-1; a weak D match, TRBD2 (6 bases). CDR1 and CDR2 (germline): SQVTM, ANQGSEA. Trimming shortened V by 2 bases and J by 4 bases, and 12 bases separated the two germline ends. The CDR3 runs 14 residues. The CDR3 DNA reads as TGCAGCGTTGAACTTTGGGACTCTTACAATGAGCAGTTCTTC. Translation gives CSVELWDSYNEQFF.

This clone was seen once. The V call is TRBV5-1, the J call TRBJ1-1, with 9 bases identical to TRBD1. The CDR3 sequence is 17 residues long. In germline, CDR1 is SGHRS, CDR2 YFSETQ. V lost 0 bases to trimming and J lost 0 bases; unmatched junction nucleotides: 6. CDR3 in DNA: TGCGCCAGCAGCTTGGATTTCACAGGGGGCATGAACACTGAAGCTTTCTTT. It yields the protein CASSLDFTGGMNTEAFF.

The chain joins TRBV28 to TRBJ1-3, with a tentative D call TRBD1 (6 bases). V was clipped by 4 bases and J by 0 bases, with 16 bases between them. The CDR3 spans 17 residues. Germline CDR1 and CDR2: MDHEN and SYDVKM. The DNA of the CDR3 is TGTGCCAGCAGTTCGACACAGGGCCGTCCCTCTGGAAACACCATATATTTT. Translated, it gives CASSSTQGRPSGNTIYF.

V is TRBV6-5 and J is TRBJ2-7; tentatively, D is TRBD2 (5 bases). Trimming cost V 2 bases and J 4 bases, with 15 bases left between them. The germline V gene has CDR1 MNHEY and CDR2 SVGAGI. The length of the CDR3 is 15 residues. The CDR3 loop is CASSYSRPTGYEQYF. The DNA of the CDR3 is TGTGCCAGCAGTTACAGCCGACCGACGGGGTACGAGCAGTACTTC.